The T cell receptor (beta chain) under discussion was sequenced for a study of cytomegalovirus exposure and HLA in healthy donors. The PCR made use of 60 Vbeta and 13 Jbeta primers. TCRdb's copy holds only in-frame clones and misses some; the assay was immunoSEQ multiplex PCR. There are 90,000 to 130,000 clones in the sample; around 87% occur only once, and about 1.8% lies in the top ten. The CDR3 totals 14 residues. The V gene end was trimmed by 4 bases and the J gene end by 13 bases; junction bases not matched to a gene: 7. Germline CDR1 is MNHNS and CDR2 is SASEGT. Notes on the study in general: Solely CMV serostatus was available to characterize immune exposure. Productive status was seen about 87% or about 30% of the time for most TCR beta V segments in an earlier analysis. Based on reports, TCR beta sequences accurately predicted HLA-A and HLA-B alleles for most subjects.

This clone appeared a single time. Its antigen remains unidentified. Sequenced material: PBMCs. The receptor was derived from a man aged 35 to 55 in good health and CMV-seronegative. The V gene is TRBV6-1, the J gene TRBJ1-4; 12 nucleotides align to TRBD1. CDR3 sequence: CASSVGTGGVGLFF. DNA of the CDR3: TGTGCCAGCAGTGTAGGGACAGGGGGCGTGGGACTGTTTTTT.